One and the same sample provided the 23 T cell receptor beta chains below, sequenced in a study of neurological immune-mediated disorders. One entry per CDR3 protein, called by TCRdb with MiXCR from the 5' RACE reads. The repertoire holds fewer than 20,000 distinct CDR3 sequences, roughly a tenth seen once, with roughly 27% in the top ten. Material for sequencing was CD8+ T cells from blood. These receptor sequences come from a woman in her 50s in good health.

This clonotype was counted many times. This chain's CDR3 is CASSPPPGPTNMDTEAFF. Here the CDR3 DNA reads TGTGCCAGCAGCCCCCCCCCAGGACCAACGAACATGGACACTGAAGCTTTCTTT. The chain couples TRBV7-2 to TRBJ1-1; no firm D call. The V gene's germline CDR1 is SGHTA and CDR2 FQGNSA. Trimming took 5 bases from V and 3 from J, leaving 25 bases between them. The CDR3 extends over 18 amino acids. Using reference TRBV7-2 and TRBJ1-1 for the parts outside the CDR3, the full variable domain is GAGVSQSPSNKVTEKGKDVELRCDPISGHTALYWYRQSLGQGLEFLIYFQGNSAPDKSGLPSDRFSAERTGGSVSTLTIQRTQQEDSAVYLCASSPPPGPTNMDTEAFFGQGTRLTVV.

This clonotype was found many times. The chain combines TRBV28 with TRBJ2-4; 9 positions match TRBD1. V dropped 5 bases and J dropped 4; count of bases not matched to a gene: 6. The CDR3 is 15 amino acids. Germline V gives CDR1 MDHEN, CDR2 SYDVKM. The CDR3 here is CASSPQGQGKNIQYF. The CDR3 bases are TGTGCCAGCAGTCCACAGGGACAGGGTAAAAACATTCAGTACTTC. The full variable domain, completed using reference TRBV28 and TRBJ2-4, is DVKVTQSSRYLVKRTGEKVFLECVQDMDHENMFWYRQDPGLGLRLIYFSYDVKMKEKGDIPEGYSVSREKKERFSLILESASTNQTSMYLCASSPQGQGKNIQYFGAGTRLSVL.

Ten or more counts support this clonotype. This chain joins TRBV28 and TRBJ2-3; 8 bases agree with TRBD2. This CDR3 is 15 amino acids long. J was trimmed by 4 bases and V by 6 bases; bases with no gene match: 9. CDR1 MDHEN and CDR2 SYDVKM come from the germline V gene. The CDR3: CASSPPGGRADTQYF. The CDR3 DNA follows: TGTGCCAGCAGCCCTCCGGGGGGGCGCGCAGATACGCAGTATTTT.

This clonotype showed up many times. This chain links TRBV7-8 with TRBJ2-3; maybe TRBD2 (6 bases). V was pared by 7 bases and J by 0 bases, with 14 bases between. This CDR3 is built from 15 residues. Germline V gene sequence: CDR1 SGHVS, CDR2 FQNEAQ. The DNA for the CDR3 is TGTGCCAGCACCATAGCGGTCTATAGCACAGATACGCAGTATTTT. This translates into CASTIAVYSTDTQYF.

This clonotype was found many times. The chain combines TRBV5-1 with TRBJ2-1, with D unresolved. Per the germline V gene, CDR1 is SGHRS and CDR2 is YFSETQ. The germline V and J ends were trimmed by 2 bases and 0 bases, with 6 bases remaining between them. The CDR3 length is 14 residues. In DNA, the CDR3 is TGCGCCAGCAGCTTTGGGTCCTCCTACAATGAGCAGTTCTTC. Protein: CASSFGSSYNEQFF.

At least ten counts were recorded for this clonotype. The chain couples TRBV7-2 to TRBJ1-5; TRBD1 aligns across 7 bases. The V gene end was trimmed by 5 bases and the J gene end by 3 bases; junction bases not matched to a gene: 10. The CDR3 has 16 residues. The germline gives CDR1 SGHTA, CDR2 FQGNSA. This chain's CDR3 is CASSPLEGAPNQPQHF. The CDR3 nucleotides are TGTGCCAGCAGCCCGCTCGAGGGGGCCCCCAATCAGCCCCAGCATTTT.

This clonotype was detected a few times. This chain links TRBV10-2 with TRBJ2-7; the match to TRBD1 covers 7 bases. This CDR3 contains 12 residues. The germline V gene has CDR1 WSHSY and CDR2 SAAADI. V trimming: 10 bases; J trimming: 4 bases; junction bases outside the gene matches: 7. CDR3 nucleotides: TGCGCCACCCTAGGGACAGCTTACGAGCAGTACTTC. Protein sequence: CATLGTAYEQYF.

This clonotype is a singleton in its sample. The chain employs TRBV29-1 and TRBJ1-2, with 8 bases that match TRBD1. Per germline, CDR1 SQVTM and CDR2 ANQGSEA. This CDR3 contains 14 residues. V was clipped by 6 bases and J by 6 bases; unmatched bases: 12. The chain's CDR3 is CSVRTPLTGDGYTF. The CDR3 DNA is TGCAGCGTCCGCACGCCTCTGACAGGGGATGGCTACACCTTC.

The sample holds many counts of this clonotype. DNA for the CDR3: TGTGCCAGCAGCCACTGGACTAGCGGGAGGAGCTCCTACAATGAGCAGTTCTTC. Amino acid sequence: CASSHWTSGRSSYNEQFF. The chain has TRBV7-9 and TRBJ2-1; TRBD2 agrees at 14 bases. Trimming cost V 5 bases and J 0 bases; bases outside gene matches: 6. Germline values: CDR1 SEHNR, CDR2 FQNEAQ (reference sequence). The length of the CDR3 is 18 residues.

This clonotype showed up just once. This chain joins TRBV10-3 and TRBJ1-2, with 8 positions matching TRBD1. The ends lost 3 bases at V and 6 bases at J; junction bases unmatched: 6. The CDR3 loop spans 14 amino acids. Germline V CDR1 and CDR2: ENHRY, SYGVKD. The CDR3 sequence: CAISESGQANGYTF. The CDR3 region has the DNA TGTGCCATCAGTGAATCGGGACAGGCCAATGGCTACACCTTC.

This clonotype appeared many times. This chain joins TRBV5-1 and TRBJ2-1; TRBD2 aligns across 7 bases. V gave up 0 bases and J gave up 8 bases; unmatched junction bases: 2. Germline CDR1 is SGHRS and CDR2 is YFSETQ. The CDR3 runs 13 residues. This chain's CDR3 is CASSLVLADEQFF. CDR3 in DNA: TGCGCCAGCAGCTTGGTTCTAGCGGATGAGCAGTTCTTC.

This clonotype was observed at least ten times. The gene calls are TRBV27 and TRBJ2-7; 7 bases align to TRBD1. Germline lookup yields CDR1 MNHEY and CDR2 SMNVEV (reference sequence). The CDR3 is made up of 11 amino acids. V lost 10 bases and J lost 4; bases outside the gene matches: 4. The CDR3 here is CATGTAYEQYF. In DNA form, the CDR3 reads TGTGCCACCGGGACAGCTTACGAGCAGTACTTC.

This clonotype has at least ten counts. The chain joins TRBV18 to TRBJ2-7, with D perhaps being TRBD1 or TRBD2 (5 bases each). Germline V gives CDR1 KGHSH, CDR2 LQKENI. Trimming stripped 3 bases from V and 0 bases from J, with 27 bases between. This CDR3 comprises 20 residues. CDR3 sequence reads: CASSPTGTEPTWATSYEQYF. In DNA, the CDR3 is TGTGCCAGCTCACCTACCGGGACCGAACCCACCTGGGCTACCTCCTACGAGCAGTACTTC.

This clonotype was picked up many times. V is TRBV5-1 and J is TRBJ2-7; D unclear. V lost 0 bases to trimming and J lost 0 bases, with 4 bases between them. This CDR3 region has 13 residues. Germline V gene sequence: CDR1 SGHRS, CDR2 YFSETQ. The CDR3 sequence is CASSLESSYEQYF. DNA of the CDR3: TGCGCCAGCAGCTTGGAGAGCTCCTACGAGCAGTACTTC. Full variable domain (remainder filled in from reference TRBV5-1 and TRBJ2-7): KAGVTQTPRYLIKTRGQQVTLSCSPISGHRSVSWYQQTPGQGLQFLFEYFSETQRNKGNFPGRFSGRQFSNSRSEMNVSTLELGDSALYLCASSLESSYEQYFGPGTRLTVT.

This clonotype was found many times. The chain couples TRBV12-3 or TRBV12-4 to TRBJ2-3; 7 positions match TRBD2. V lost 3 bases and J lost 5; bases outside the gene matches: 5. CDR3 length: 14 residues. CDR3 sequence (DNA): TGTGCCAGCAGTTTCCTAGCGGTTCTAGATACGCAGTATTTT. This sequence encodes CASSFLAVLDTQYF.

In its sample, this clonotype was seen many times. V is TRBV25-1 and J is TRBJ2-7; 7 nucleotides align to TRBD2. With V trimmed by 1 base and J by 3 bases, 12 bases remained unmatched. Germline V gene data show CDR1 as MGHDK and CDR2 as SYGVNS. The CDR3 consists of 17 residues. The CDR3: CASSESVTGGLSYEQYF. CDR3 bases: TGTGCCAGCAGTGAATCGGTTACGGGAGGATTAAGCTACGAGCAGTACTTC.

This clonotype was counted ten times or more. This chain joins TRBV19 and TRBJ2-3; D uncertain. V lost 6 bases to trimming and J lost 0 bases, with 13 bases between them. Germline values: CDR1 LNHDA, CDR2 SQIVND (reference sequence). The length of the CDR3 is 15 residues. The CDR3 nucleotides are TGTGCCAGTAGCACGGCCGGACGTAGCACAGATACGCAGTATTTT. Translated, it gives CASSTAGRSTDTQYF.

The CDR3 nucleotides read TGCGCCAGCAGCTGGGCCGGGGGCATGAACACTGAAGCTTTCTTT. It translates to CASSWAGGMNTEAFF. The chain links TRBV5-1 to TRBJ1-1; maybe TRBD1 (6 bases). Germline CDR1 and CDR2: SGHRS and YFSETQ. Trimming took 3 bases from V and 0 from J, leaving 12 bases between them. The CDR3 runs to 15 residues.

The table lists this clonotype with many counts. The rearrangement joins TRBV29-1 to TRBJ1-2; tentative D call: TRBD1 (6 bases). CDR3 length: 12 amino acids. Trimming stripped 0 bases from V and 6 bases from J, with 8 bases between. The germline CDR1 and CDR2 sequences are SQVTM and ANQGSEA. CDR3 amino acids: CSVEEGGNGYTF. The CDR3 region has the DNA TGCAGCGTTGAAGAAGGGGGTAATGGCTACACCTTC.

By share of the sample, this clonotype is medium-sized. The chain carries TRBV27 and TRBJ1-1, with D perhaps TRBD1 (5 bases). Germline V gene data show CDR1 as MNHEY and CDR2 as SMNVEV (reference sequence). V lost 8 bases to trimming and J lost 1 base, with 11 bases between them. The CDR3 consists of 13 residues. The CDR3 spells CASGDLSNTEAFF. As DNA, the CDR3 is TGTGCCAGCGGGGACTTATCGAACACTGAAGCTTTCTTT.

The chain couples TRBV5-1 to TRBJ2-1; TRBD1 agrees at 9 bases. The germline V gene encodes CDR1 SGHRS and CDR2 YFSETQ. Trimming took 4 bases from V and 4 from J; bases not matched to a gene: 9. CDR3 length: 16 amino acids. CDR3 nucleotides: TGCGCCAGCAGCGTAACCGGGACAGGGAGGTACAATGAGCAGTTCTTC. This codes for CASSVTGTGRYNEQFF.

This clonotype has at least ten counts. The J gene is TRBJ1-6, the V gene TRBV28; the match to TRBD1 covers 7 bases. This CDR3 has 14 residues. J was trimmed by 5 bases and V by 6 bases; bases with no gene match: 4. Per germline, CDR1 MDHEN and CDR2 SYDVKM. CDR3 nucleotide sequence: TGTGCCAGCAGCTGGGACAGAGATAATTCACCCCTCCACTTT. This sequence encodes CASSWDRDNSPLHF.

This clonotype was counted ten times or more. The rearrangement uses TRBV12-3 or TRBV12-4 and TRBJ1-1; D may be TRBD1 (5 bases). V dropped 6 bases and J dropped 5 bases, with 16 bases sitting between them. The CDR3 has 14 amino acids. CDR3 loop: CASRGDRLGTEAFF. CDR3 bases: TGTGCCAGCAGGGGGGACCGACTAGGAACTGAAGCTTTCTTT.